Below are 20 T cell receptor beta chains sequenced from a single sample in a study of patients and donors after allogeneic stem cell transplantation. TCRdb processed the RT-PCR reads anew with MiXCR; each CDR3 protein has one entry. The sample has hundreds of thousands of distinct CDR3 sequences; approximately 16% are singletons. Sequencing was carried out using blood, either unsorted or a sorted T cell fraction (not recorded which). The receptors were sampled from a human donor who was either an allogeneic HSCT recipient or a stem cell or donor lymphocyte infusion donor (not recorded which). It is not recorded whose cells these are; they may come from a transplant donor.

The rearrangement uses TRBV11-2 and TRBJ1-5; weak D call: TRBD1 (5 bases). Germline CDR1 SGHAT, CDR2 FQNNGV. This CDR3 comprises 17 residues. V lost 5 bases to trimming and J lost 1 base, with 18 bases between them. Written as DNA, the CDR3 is TGTGCCAGCAGCAAGTCCCTGGACACCAAAAGCAATCAGCCCCAGCATTTT. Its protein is CASSKSLDTKSNQPQHF.

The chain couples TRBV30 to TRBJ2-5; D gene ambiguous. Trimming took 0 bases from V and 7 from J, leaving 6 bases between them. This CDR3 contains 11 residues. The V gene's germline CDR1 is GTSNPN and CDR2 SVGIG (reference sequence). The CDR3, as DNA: TGTGCCTGGAGTGTACTGATGACCCAGTACTTC. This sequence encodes CAWSVLMTQYF. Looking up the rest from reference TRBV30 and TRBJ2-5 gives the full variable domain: SQTIHQWPATLVQPVGSPLSLECTVEGTSNPNLYWYRQAAGRGLQLLFYSVGIGQISSEVPQNLSASRPQDRQFILSSKKLLLSDSGFYLCAWSVLMTQYFGPGTRLLVL.

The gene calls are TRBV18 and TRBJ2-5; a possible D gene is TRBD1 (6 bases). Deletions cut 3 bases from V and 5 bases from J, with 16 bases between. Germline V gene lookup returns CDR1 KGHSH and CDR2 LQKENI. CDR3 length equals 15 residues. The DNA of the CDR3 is TGTGCCAGCTCACCCCTGACAGGTCTTCCGGAGACCCAGTACTTC. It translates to CASSPLTGLPETQYF.

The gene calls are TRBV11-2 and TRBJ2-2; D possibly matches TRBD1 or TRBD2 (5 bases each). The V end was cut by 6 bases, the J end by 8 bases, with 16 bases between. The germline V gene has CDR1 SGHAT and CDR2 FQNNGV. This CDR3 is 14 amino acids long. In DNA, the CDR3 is TGTGCCAGCAGAGGGACGGTTTTGTCGGGGGAGCTGTTTTTT. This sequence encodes CASRGTVLSGELFF.

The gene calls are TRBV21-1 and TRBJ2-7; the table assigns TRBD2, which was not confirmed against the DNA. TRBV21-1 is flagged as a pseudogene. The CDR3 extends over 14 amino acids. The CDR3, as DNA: TGTGCCAGTCCTGAGACTAGCGGCTCCTACGAGCAGTACTTC. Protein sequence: CASPETSGSYEQYF.

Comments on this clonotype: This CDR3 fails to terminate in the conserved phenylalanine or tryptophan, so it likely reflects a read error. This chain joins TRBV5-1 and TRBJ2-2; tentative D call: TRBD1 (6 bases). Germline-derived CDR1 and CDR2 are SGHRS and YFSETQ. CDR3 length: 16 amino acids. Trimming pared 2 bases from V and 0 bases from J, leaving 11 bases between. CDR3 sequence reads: CASSFGNRANTGELFL. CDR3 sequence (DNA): TGCGCCAGCAGCTTTGGAAACAGGGCGAACACCGGGGAGCTGTTTCTT.

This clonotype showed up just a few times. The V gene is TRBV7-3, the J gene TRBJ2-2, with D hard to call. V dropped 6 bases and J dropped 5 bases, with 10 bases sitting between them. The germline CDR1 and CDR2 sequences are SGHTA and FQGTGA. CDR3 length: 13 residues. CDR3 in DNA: TGTGCCAGCAGAACAATTCCGACCGGGGAGCTGTTTTTT. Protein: CASRTIPTGELFF. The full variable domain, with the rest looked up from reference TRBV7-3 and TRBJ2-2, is GAGVSQTPSNKVTEKGKYVELRCDPISGHTALYWYRQSLGQGPEFLIYFQGTGAADDSGLPNDRFFAVRPEGSVSTLKIQRTERGDSAVYLCASRTIPTGELFFGEGSRLTVL.

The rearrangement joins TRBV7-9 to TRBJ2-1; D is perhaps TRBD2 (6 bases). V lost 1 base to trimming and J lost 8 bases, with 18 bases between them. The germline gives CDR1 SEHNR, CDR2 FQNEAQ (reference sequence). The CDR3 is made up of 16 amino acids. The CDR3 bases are TGTGCCAGCAGCTTAGGGCCTGCACTAGCCCTGGATGAGCAGTTCTTC. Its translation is CASSLGPALALDEQFF.

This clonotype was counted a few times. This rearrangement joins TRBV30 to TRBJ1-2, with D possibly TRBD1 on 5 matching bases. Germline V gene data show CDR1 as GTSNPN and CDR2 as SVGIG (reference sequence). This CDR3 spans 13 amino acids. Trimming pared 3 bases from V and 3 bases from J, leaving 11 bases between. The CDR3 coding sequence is TGTGCCTGGAGGGGCCCGGGGGACTATGGCTACACCTTC. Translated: CAWRGPGDYGYTF.

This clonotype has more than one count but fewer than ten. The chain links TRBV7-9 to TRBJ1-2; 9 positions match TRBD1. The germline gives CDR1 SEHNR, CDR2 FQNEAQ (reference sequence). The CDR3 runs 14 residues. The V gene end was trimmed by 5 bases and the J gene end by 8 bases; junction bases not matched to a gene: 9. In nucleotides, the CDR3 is TGTGCCAGCAGCGCCCACAGGGGGCTGGAGGGCTACACCTTC. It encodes CASSAHRGLEGYTF.

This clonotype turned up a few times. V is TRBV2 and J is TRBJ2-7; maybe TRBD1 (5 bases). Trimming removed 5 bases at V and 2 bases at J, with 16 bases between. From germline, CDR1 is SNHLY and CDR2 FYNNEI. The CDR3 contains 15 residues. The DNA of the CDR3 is TGTGCCAGCAGTCATAGTCAGGGTATCACCTACGAGCAGTACTTC. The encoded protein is CASSHSQGITYEQYF. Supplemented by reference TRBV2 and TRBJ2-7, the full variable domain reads EPEVTQTPSHQVTQMGQEVILRCVPISNHLYFYWYRQILGQKVEFLVSFYNNEISEKSEIFDDQFSVERPDGSNFTLKIRSTKLEDSAMYFCASSHSQGITYEQYFGPGTRLTVT.

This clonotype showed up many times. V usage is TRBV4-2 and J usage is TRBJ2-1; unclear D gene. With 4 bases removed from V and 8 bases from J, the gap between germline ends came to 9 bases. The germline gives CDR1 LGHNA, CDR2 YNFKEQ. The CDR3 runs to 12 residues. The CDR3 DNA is TGTGCCAGCAGCCTTACCAGAGATGAGCAGTTCTTC. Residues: CASSLTRDEQFF.

The CDR3 spells CASSERRGATDTQYF. The CDR3 nucleotides read TGTGCCAGCAGTGAAAGGCGGGGGGCCACAGATACGCAGTATTTT. This chain uses TRBV6-1 with TRBJ2-3, with 8 bases that match TRBD2. CDR1 and CDR2 from the germline V gene are MNHNS and SASEGT. The V gene end was trimmed by 2 bases and the J gene end by 2 bases; junction bases not matched to a gene: 3. The CDR3 spans 15 residues.

The CDR3 DNA sequence: TGCAGTGCTAGAGATAGGAGACTAGCGGGAGTTTACGAGCAGTACTTC. As protein: CSARDRRLAGVYEQYF. The chain uses TRBV20-1 and TRBJ2-7, with 12 bases that match TRBD2. CDR1 is DFQATT, CDR2 SNEGSKA, per germline (reference sequence). The V gene end was trimmed by 0 bases and the J gene end by 4 bases; junction bases not matched to a gene: 7. This CDR3 is 16 amino acids long.

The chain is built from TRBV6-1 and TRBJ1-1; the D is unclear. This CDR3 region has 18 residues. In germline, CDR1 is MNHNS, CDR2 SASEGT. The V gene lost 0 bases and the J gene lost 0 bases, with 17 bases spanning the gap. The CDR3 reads CASSEAWRADIMNTEAFF. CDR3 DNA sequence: TGTGCCAGCAGTGAAGCCTGGAGGGCCGATATTATGAACACTGAAGCTTTCTTT.

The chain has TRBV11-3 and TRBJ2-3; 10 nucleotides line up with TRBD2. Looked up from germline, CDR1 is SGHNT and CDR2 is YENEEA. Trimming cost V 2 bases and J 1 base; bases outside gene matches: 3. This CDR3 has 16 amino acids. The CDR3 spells CASSLRTSGGTDTQYF. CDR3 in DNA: TGTGCCAGCAGCTTACGGACTAGCGGAGGCACAGATACGCAGTATTTT.

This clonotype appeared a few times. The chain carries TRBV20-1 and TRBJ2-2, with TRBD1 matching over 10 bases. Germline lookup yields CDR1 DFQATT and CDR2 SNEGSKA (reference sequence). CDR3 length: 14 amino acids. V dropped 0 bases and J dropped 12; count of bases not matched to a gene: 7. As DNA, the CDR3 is TGCAGTGCTAGAGATCGGGACAGGGGAGGGAAGCTGTTTTTT. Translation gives CSARDRDRGGKLFF.

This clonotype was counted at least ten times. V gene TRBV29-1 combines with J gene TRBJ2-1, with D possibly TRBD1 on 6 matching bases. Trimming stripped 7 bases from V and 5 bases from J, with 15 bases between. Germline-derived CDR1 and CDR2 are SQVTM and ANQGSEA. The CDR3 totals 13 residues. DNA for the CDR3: TGCAGCGGTAACAGGGCTCCCCACAATGAGCAGTTCTTC. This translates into CSGNRAPHNEQFF.

CDR3 in amino acids: CASSPGTGWNQPQHF. In nucleotides, the CDR3 is TGTGCCAGCAGCCCCGGGACAGGGTGGAATCAGCCCCAGCATTTT. The chain is built from TRBV11-3 and TRBJ1-5; the match to TRBD1 covers 9 bases. CDR1 is SGHNT, CDR2 YENEEA, per germline. The CDR3 contains 15 residues. V lost 5 bases, J lost 4 bases, and 6 bases stayed unmatched.

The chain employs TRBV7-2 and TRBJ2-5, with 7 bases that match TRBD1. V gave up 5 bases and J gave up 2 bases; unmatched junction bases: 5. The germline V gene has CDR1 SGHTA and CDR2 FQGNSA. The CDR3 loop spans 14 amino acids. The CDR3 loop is CASSRGTEQETQYF. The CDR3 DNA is TGTGCCAGCAGCCGAGGGACAGAACAAGAGACCCAGTACTTC.